The rows below give T cell receptor beta chains drawn from one sample of a study of blood T cell repertoires in COVID-19. Assay: immunoSEQ multiplex PCR; the TCRdb copy retains only in-frame clones and omits some. This sample has roughly 250,000 clones, with 84% found just once. Sequencing input: peripheral blood. These receptor sequences come from a human donor in a cohort sampled during active COVID-19. CDR3s include the opening cysteine and the closing phenylalanine or tryptophan. A D gene is named only where the DNA matches it firmly. The size entry is marked missing in some rows and otherwise reads once, few, many or a size class.

TRBJ2-1	TRBV28	TRBD1	.	TGTGCCAGCAGTTTTATAGGGACAGAAATTAACAATGAGCAGTTCTTC	CASSFIGTEINNEQFF
TRBJ2-7	TRBV6-2/TRBV6-3	TRBD2	.	TGTGCCAGCGGCCAGACTAGCGGCCGCTGGGGGACCTACGAGCAGTACTTC	CASGQTSGRWGTYEQYF
TRBJ2-3	TRBV18	.	.	TGTGCCAGCTCACTCAACGCGGGGGCCCACACAGATACGCAGTATTTT	CASSLNAGAHTDTQYF
TRBJ2-7	TRBV7-9	.	many	TGTGCCAGCAGCTTAGTTGGCCTTGCCTCCTACGAGCAGTACTTC	CASSLVGLASYEQYF
TRBJ1-5	TRBV12-3/TRBV12-4	.	.	TGTGCCAGCAGTTACACTAAAAGGCGGCCCCAGCATTTT	CASSYTKRRPQHF
TRBJ1-1	TRBV10-3	.	once	TGTGCCATCAGTGAGCAGGGAGGTTTAATGTCTGAAGCTTTCTTT	CAISEQGGLMSEAFF
TRBJ2-3	TRBV19	.	.	TGTGCCAGTAGTATAGGTCGAGGGGATACGCAGTATTTT	CASSIGRGDTQYF
TRBJ1-2	TRBV5-6	.	few	TGTGCCAGCAGCCTGGGGGGCAGGGTGACCTACTATGGCTACACCTTC	CASSLGGRVTYYGYTF
TRBJ2-2	TRBV7-6	.	.	TGTGCCAGCAGCTTGATTATGGCCGTAAGCACCGGGGAGCTGTTTTTT	CASSLIMAVSTGELFF
TRBJ2-1	TRBV11-2	.	few	TGTGCCAGCAGCTCCCCCAGAAATGAGCAGTTCTTC	CASSSPRNEQFF
TRBJ1-1	TRBV18	TRBD1	.	TGTGCCAGCTCGCCGACAGGGAGAGGTGAAGCTTTCTTT	CASSPTGRGEAFF
TRBJ1-1	TRBV10-3	.	.	TGTGCCACCCGACAGATGAACACTGAAGCTTTCTTT	CATRQMNTEAFF
TRBJ2-2	TRBV18	TRBD2	.	TGTGCCAGCTCCCCACGCCCCTTAGCGGGGCCGGACACCGGGGAGCTGTTTTTT	CASSPRPLAGPDTGELFF
TRBJ2-1	TRBV10-1	TRBD1	many	TGCGCCAGCAGTTACAGGGGTGAGCAGTTCTTC	CASSYRGEQFF
TRBJ1-6	TRBV2	.	.	TGTGCCAGCAGTGAATGGGCTCGTAATTCACCCCTCCACTTT	CASSEWARNSPLHF
TRBJ2-7	TRBV12-3/TRBV12-4	.	.	TGTGCCAGCAGTCTGAGCGCGAGGGAGCAGTACTTC	CASSLSAREQYF
TRBJ1-2	TRBV9	.	.	TGTGCCAGCAGCGTAGGGGCAGGGAATCGTCAAAACTATGGCTACACCTTC	CASSVGAGNRQNYGYTF
TRBJ1-5	TRBV5-6	.	.	TGTGCCAGCAGCTTGGGGGCCGTATATAGCAATCAGCCCCAGCATTTT	CASSLGAVYSNQPQHF
TRBJ2-2	TRBV4-1	TRBD2	.	TGCGCCAGCAGCCGAGGACTAGCGGGGGTATCGACCGGGGAGCTGTTTTTT	CASSRGLAGVSTGELFF
TRBJ2-5	TRBV5-4	.	.	TGTGCCAGCAGCTTGCATAGGACACGAGAGACCCAGTACTTC	CASSLHRTRETQYF
TRBJ1-1	TRBV5-1	.	few	TGCGCCAGCAACAAGGGGTATTCCACTGAAGCTTTCTTT	CASNKGYSTEAFF
TRBJ2-6	TRBV19	.	many	TGTGCCAGTAGTGCCAGTTTTGCTGGGGCCAACGTCCTGACTTTC	CASSASFAGANVLTF
TRBJ2-3	TRBV6-4	TRBD2	.	TGTGCCAGCGCCCCCAGCGGGAGCTCAGATACGCAGTATTTT	CASAPSGSSDTQYF
TRBJ2-3	TRBV29-1	TRBD1	.	TGCAGCGTTGAGGGGGACAGGGGATGGGCAGATACGCAGTATTTT	CSVEGDRGWADTQYF
TRBJ2-1	TRBV7-9	TRBD2	.	TGTGCCAGCAGCTTTGGCGGGGGGGCTAACAATGAGCAGTTCTTC	CASSFGGGANNEQFF
TRBJ2-1	TRBV5-4	.	few	TGTGCCAGCAGCCCTGAACTAGTCCGGGGTGAGCAGTTCTTC	CASSPELVRGEQFF
TRBJ1-2	TRBV7-9	.	.	TGTGCCAGCAGCCAGACTACACTTGGCTACACCTTC	CASSQTTLGYTF
TRBJ1-4	TRBV7-9	.	.	TGTGCCAGCAGCTTAGCCGCAACTAATGAAAAACTGTTTTTT	CASSLAATNEKLFF
TRBJ2-3	TRBV5-1	TRBD2	.	TGCGCCAGCAGCCCCGTCACTAGCGCCCTAAGGAGCACAGATACGCAGTATTTT	CASSPVTSALRSTDTQYF
TRBJ1-2	TRBV3-1/TRBV3-2	TRBD1	.	TGTGCCAGCAGCCGGATACCGGGACAGGGTTATGGCTACACCTTC	CASSRIPGQGYGYTF
TRBJ2-7	TRBV6-5	.	.	TGTGCCAGCAGTCTTTTGTACGAGCAGTACTTC	CASSLLYEQYF
TRBJ2-1	TRBV27	TRBD2	few	TGTGCCAGCAGCCCCTTTGCGGGAGTCTACAATGAGCAGTTCTTC	CASSPFAGVYNEQFF
TRBJ2-5	TRBV3-1/TRBV3-2	TRBD2	.	TGTGCCAGCAGCCATAGCGGGGAGACCCAGTACTTC	CASSHSGETQYF
TRBJ2-2	TRBV5-5	TRBD1	.	TGTGCCAGCAGCCCCGGGACAGGGACTAACGGGGAGCTGTTTTTT	CASSPGTGTNGELFF
TRBJ2-1	TRBV7-2	.	.	TGTGCCAGCAGCTTAGCTGGCAGGCGGGATGAGCAGTTCTTC	CASSLAGRRDEQFF
TRBJ2-7	TRBV28	.	.	TGTGCCAGCAGTGGGGGGACCAACTACGAGCAGTACTTC	CASSGGTNYEQYF
TRBJ2-2	TRBV6-5	TRBD2	.	TGTGCCAGCAGTTTCGGGGGGGGCGGCACCGGGGAGCTGTTTTTT	CASSFGGGGTGELFF
TRBJ2-3	TRBV27	.	.	TGTGCCAGCAGTTTATTTACGAGTCCTAAATTGTATTTT	CASSLFTSPKLYF
TRBJ1-2	TRBV4-1	TRBD1	.	TGCGCCAGCAGCCCCGCGGCACAGGGGGCCAATGGCTACACCTTC	CASSPAAQGANGYTF
TRBJ1-1	TRBV6-5	TRBD1	.	TGTGCCAGCAGTAACCGCCCCGGGACAGCCACTGAAGCTTTCTTT	CASSNRPGTATEAFF
TRBJ2-1	TRBV29-1	.	.	TGCAGCGCCGATTCCGGGACTCCTTACAATGAGCAGTTCTTC	CSADSGTPYNEQFF
TRBJ1-6	TRBV5-5	.	.	TGTGCCAGCAGCTTCGCGACAGCCTATAATTCACCCCTCCACTTT	CASSFATAYNSPLHF
TRBJ2-1	TRBV7-9	TRBD2	few	TGTGCCAGCAGCCCGGGAGGGTCCTACAATGAGCAGTTCTTC	CASSPGGSYNEQFF
TRBJ2-2	TRBV7-6	.	few	TGTGCCAGCAGCCTAAACTACGGGAACACCGGGGAGCTGTTTTTT	CASSLNYGNTGELFF
TRBJ2-1	TRBV5-1	TRBD2	.	TGCGCCAGCAGCTTGGCCTATGGGAGGGATGAGCAGTTCTTC	CASSLAYGRDEQFF
TRBJ2-5	TRBV29-1	TRBD1	.	TGCAGCGTTGAGACCGGGACAGGGATTTTGGAGACCCAGTACTTC	CSVETGTGILETQYF
TRBJ1-6	TRBV2	.	.	TGTGCCAGCAGCGCCTCGGGGGGTTTTAATTCACCCCTCCACTTT	CASSASGGFNSPLHF
TRBJ2-7	TRBV28	TRBD2	.	TGTGCCAGCGGGGAGGGTGGGGCGTACCACGAGCAGTACTTC	CASGEGGAYHEQYF
TRBJ1-2	TRBV3-1/TRBV3-2	TRBD1	.	TGTGCCAGCAGCCCTACGATAGGGACAGGGTATGGCTACACCTTC	CASSPTIGTGYGYTF
TRBJ1-2	TRBV3-1/TRBV3-2	.	.	TGTGCCAGCAGCCCAACAGTAGGCTCTAACTATGGCTACACCTTC	CASSPTVGSNYGYTF
TRBJ2-2	TRBV11-2	.	.	TGTGCCAGCAGCTTATATCCCCAGGCGAGGGACACCGGGGAGCTGTTTTTT	CASSLYPQARDTGELFF
TRBJ1-1	TRBV2	.	.	TGTGCCACCGGGGTCTTTAACACTGAAGCTTTCTTT	CATGVFNTEAFF
TRBJ1-2	TRBV19	TRBD1	.	TGTGCCAGTAGTACCCGGGACAGGGGATGGAGTGGAAACTATGGCTACACCTTC	CASSTRDRGWSGNYGYTF
TRBJ1-6	TRBV19	TRBD1	.	TGTGCCAGTAGTATTTCGGGACAGCCCAATTCACCCCTCCACTTT	CASSISGQPNSPLHF
TRBJ1-4	TRBV15	.	.	TGTGCCACCAGCAGAGATCATTCGGGATCCAAGGGAGAAAAACTGTTTTTT	CATSRDHSGSKGEKLFF